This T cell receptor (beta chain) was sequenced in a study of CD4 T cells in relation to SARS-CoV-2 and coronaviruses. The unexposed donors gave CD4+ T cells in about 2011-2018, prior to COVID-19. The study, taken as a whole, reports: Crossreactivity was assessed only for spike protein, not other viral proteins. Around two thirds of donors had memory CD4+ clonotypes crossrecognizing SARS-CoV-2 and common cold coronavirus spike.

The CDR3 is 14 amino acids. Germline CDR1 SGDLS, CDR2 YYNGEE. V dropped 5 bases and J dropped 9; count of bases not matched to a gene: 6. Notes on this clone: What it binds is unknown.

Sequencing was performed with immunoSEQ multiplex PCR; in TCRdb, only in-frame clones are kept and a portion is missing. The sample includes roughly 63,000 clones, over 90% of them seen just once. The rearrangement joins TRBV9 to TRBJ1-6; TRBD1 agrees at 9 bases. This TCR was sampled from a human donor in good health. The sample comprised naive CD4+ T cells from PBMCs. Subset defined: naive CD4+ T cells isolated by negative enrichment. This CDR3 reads CASSGGQGSSPLHF. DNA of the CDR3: TGTGCCAGCAGTGGGGGACAGGGTAGTTCACCCCTCCACTTT.